This TCR beta chain was identified in a study of T cell responses to AZD1222 COVID-19 vaccine. Broader study findings: Unmutated variant regions are reportedly the target of nearly half of TCRs that are spike-specific. The donor cohort was predominantly white British with a female majority, and clonal diversity may have been underestimated. Spike was spanned by vaccine-associated CD4 TCRs, with dominance at 160-218 and 743-854.

TCRdb's copy holds only in-frame clones and misses some; the assay was immunoSEQ multiplex PCR. The sample holds over 120,000 clones; about 92% are singletons and the top ten take roughly 1.5%. As to this clone: The antigen is not known.

This specimen consisted of peripheral blood, obtained 28 days after the second AZD1222 dose. The clonotype originates from an adult who received the AZD1222 COVID-19 vaccine.

Written as DNA, the CDR3 is TGTGCCAGCAGCCTTGGACTAGCGGGGGGCTACGAGCAGTACTTC. Protein: CASSLGLAGGYEQYF. The V gene is TRBV9, the J gene TRBJ2-7; 14 nucleotides align to TRBD2. Germline assignment: CDR1 SGDLS and CDR2 YYNGEE. The CDR3 runs to 15 residues. Trimming took 4 bases from V and 3 from J; bases not matched to a gene: 3.